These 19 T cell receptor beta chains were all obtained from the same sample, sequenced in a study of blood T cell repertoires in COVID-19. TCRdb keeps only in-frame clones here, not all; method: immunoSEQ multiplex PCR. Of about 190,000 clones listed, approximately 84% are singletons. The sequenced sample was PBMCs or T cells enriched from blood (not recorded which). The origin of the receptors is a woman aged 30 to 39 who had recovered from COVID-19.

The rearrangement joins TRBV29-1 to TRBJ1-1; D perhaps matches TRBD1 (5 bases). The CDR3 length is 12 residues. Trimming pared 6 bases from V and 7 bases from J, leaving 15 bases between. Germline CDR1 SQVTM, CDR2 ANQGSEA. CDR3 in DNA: TGCAGCGTCGGAGCGGGGGTTGGTGAAGCTTTCTTT. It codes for CSVGAGVGEAFF. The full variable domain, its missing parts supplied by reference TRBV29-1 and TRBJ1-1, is SAVISQKPSRDICQRGTSLTIQCQVDSQVTMMFWYRQQPGQSLTLIATANQGSEATYESGFVIDKFPISRPNLTFSTLTVSNMSPEDSSIYLCSVGAGVGEAFFGQGTRLTVV.

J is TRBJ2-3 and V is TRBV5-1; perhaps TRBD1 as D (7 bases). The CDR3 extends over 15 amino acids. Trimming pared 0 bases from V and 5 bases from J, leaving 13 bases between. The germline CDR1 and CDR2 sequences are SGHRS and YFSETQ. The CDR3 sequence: CASSLEQGGIDTQYF. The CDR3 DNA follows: TGCGCCAGCAGCTTGGAGCAGGGGGGAATAGATACGCAGTATTTT.

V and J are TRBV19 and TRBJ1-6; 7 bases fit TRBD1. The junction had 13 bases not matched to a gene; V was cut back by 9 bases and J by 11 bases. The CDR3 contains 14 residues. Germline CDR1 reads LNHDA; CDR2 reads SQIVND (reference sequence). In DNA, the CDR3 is TGTGCCAGCGCAACCGGGACAGAGGGGACACCCCTCCACTTT. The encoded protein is CASATGTEGTPLHF.

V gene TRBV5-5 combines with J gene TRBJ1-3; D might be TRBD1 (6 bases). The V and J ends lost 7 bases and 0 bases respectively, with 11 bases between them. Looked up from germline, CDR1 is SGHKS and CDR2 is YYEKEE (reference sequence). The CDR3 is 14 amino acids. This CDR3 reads CASGGVGSGNTIYF. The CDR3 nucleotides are TGTGCCAGCGGGGGCGTCGGCTCTGGAAACACCATATATTTT.

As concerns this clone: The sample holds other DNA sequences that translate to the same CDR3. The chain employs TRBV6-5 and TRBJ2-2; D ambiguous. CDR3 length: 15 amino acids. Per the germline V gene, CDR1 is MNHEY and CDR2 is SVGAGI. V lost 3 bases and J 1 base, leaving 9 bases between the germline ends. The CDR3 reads CASSYGPENTGELFF. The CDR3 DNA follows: TGTGCCAGCAGTTATGGGCCGGAGAACACCGGGGAGCTGTTTTTT.

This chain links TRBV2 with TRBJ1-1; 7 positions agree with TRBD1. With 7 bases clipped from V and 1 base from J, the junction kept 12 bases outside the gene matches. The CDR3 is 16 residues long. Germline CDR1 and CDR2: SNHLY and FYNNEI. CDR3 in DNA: TGTGCCAGCATTCCATGGGCGACAGGGCCGAACACTGAAGCTTTCTTT. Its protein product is CASIPWATGPNTEAFF.

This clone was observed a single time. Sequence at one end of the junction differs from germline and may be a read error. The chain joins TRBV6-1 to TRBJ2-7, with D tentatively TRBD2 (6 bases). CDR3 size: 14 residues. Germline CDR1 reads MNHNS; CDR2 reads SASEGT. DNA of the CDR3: TGTGCCAGCAGTGAAGATTGGGCGGGACTCCGAAGGGCATTC. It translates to CASSEDWAGLRRAF.

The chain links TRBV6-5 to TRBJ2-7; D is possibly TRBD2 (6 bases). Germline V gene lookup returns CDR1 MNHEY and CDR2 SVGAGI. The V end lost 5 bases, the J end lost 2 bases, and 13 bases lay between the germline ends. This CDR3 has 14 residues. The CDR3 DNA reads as TGTGCCAGCAGTAAGGGTCGCGGGGCCTACGAGCAGTACTTC. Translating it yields CASSKGRGAYEQYF.

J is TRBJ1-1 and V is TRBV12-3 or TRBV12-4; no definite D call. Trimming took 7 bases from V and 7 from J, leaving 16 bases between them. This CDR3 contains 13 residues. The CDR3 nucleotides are TGTGCCAGCACCAACCAGAGGGAACTTGAAGCTTTCTTT. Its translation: CASTNQRELEAFF.

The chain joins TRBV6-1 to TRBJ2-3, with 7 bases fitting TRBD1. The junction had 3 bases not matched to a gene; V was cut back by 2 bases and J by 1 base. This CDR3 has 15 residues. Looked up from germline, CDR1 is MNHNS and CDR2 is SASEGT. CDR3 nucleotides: TGTGCCAGCAGTGAACCCGGACAGGGCACAGATACGCAGTATTTT. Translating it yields CASSEPGQGTDTQYF.

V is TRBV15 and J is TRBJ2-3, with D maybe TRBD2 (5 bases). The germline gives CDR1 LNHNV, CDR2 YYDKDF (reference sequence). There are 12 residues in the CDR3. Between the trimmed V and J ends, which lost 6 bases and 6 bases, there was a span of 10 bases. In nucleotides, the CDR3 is TGTGCCACCAGTCCGGGGATGGATACGCAGTATTTT. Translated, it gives CATSPGMDTQYF.

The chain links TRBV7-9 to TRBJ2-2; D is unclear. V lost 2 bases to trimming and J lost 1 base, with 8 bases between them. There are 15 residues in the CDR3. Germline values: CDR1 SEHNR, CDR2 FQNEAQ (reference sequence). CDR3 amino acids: CASSLQTLNTGELFF. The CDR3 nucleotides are TGTGCCAGCAGCTTACAGACTTTGAACACCGGGGAGCTGTTTTTT.

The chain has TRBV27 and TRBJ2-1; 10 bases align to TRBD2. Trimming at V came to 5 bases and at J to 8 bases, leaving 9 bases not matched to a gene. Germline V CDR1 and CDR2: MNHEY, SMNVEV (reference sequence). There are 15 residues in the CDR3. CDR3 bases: TGTGCCAGCAGTGCGTTGGCTAGCGGGAGTTATGAGCAGTTCTTC. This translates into CASSALASGSYEQFF.

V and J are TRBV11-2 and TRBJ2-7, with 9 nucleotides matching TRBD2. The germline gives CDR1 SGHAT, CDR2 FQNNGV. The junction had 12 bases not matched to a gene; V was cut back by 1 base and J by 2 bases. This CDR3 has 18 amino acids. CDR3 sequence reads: CASSLGRRVGGRAYEQYF. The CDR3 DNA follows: TGTGCCAGCAGCTTAGGAAGGCGGGTAGGCGGGAGGGCCTACGAGCAGTACTTC.

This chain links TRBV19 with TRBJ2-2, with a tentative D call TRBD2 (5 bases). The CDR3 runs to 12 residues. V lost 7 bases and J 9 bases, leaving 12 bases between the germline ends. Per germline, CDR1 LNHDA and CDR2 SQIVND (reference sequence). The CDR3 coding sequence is TGTGCCAGTAAATTTGGGGAGCGGGAGCTGTTTTTT. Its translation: CASKFGERELFF.

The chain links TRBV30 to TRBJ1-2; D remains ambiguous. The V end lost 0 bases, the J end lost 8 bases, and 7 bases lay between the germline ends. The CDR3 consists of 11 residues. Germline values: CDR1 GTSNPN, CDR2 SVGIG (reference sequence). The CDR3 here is CAWSVPGGYTF. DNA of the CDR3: TGTGCCTGGAGTGTACCGGGGGGCTACACCTTC.

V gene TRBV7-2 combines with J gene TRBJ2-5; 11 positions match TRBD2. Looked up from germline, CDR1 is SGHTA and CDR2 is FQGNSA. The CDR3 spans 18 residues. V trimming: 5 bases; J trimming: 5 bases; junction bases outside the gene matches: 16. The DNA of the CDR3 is TGTGCCAGCAGCCCCTGGGGTAGCGGGGGGGTGAAGAGGGAGACCCAGTACTTC. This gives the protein CASSPWGSGGVKRETQYF.

CDR3 bases: TGTGCCAGCAGTATTAGCGGGGGTGGTATTAATGAGCAGTTCTTC. This gives the protein CASSISGGGINEQFF. The V gene is TRBV27, the J gene TRBJ2-1; the match to TRBD2 covers 9 bases. CDR1 and CDR2 (germline): MNHEY, SMNVEV (reference sequence). This CDR3 is 15 amino acids long. V lost 5 bases, J lost 7 bases, and 9 bases stayed unmatched.

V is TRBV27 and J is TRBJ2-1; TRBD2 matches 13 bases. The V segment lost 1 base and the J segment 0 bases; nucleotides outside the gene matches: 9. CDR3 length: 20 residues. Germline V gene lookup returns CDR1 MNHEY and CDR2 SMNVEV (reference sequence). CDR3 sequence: CASSLWTSGSHMSSYNEQFF. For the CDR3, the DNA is TGTGCCAGCAGTTTATGGACTAGCGGGAGCCATATGAGCTCCTACAATGAGCAGTTCTTC.